This T cell receptor (beta chain) was recorded in a study of blood T cell repertoires in COVID-19. Generated by immunoSEQ multiplex PCR, the TCRdb table keeps only in-frame clones and is missing some. The repertoire includes 360,000 or so clones, over 75% of them detected once, and around 3% sits in the top ten. The V and J ends lost 4 bases and 4 bases respectively, with 16 bases between them. The CDR3 loop spans 16 amino acids. Germline values: CDR1 MGHRA, CDR2 YSYEKL. V and J are TRBV4-1 and TRBJ2-2; the D gene is possibly TRBD2 (6 bases). The source of this sequence is a woman under 40 who had recovered from COVID-19. The sample consisted of PBMCs or T cells enriched from blood (not recorded which). Written as DNA, the CDR3 is TGCGCCAGCAGCCTGGAGGGGAGAACGGGCACCGGGGAGCTGTTTTTT. The encoded protein is CASSLEGRTGTGELFF.